This T cell receptor (beta chain) was sequenced during a study of T cell responses to AZD1222 COVID-19 vaccine. Study findings and constraints: Clonal diversity may have been underestimated in mostly white British donors. Among those given AZD1222, only 5 to 7 were seropositive at baseline. Nearly half of unique spike-specific TCRs reportedly avoided B.1.351 and B.1.1.7 mutated regions.

CDR1 SGHVS and CDR2 FQNEAQ come from the germline V gene. CDR3 length: 14 amino acids. V lost 2 bases to trimming and J lost 5 bases, with 12 bases between them. Second-dose recipients at about 4 or about 12 weeks were treated as one pooled group. With respect to this clone: Its antigen is currently unknown.

Data came from immunoSEQ multiplex PCR; TCRdb stores just in-frame clones and leaves some out. The sample carries tens of thousands of clones, 80% to 90% recorded once. The source of this sequence is an adult who received the AZD1222 COVID-19 vaccine. Sample: peripheral blood, taken 28 days after the second AZD1222 dose. The chain joins TRBV7-8 to TRBJ1-1, with unresolved D. The CDR3 reads CASSLSRAGTEAFF. For the CDR3, the DNA is TGTGCCAGCAGCTTAAGTAGGGCGGGTACTGAAGCTTTCTTT.